The rows below give T cell receptor beta chains drawn from one sample of a study of blood T cell repertoires in COVID-19. Method: immunoSEQ multiplex PCR; TCRdb's copy keeps in-frame clones and lacks some. The table has a few hundred thousand clones, more than 85% seen once. The sequencing sample was made of peripheral blood. Source of these receptors: a man aged 25-45 years with acute or convalescent COVID-19. Each CDR3 is given with its conserved first and last residue. D genes are given only for firm matches. Clone size is given for some rows only: seen once, a few or many times, or a class if the clone is expanded.

v_gene: TRBV2
d_gene: NA
j_gene: TRBJ1-6
abundance: NA
CDR3aa: CASLRQNNSPLHF
CDR3nt: TGTGCCAGCCTTAGACAGAATAATTCACCCCTCCACTTT

v_gene: TRBV30
d_gene: TRBD1
j_gene: TRBJ1-2
abundance: once
CDR3aa: CAWSPPGQGIYGYTF
CDR3nt: TGTGCCTGGAGTCCCCCGGGACAGGGGATCTATGGCTACACCTTC

v_gene: TRBV19
d_gene: TRBD2
j_gene: TRBJ2-3
abundance: NA
CDR3aa: CASSIFKGTSPTHTQYF
CDR3nt: TGTGCCAGTAGTATATTTAAAGGGACTAGCCCGACCCATACGCAGTATTTT

v_gene: TRBV18
d_gene: TRBD1
j_gene: TRBJ2-1
abundance: NA
CDR3aa: CASSSGQGSYNEQFF
CDR3nt: TGTGCCAGCTCCTCCGGACAGGGATCCTACAATGAGCAGTTCTTC

v_gene: TRBV6-5
d_gene: NA
j_gene: TRBJ2-5
abundance: NA
CDR3aa: CASSYSGGRGQETQYF
CDR3nt: TGTGCCAGCAGTTACTCTGGGGGCCGAGGGCAAGAGACCCAGTACTTC

v_gene: TRBV5-1
d_gene: TRBD1
j_gene: TRBJ1-3
abundance: once
CDR3aa: CASSRDRGLGNTIYF
CDR3nt: TGCGCCAGCAGTCGGGACAGGGGGCTGGGAAACACCATATATTTT

v_gene: TRBV7-9
d_gene: NA
j_gene: TRBJ1-1
abundance: NA
CDR3aa: CASSSEGGEAFF
CDR3nt: TGTGCCAGCAGCTCGGAGGGTGGCGAAGCTTTCTTT

v_gene: TRBV19
d_gene: TRBD2
j_gene: TRBJ2-1
abundance: once
CDR3aa: CASSKRAGTSGRGEQFF
CDR3nt: TGTGCCAGTAGTAAGAGAGCCGGGACTAGCGGGAGGGGTGAGCAGTTCTTC

v_gene: TRBV14
d_gene: NA
j_gene: TRBJ1-1
abundance: NA
CDR3aa: CASSQDRPGEWSNTEAFF
CDR3nt: TGTGCCAGCAGCCAAGACCGACCCGGGGAGTGGAGTAACACTGAAGCTTTCTTT

v_gene: TRBV5-4
d_gene: NA
j_gene: TRBJ2-5
abundance: NA
CDR3aa: CASSSGSTQETQYF
CDR3nt: TGTGCCAGCAGTTCCGGGTCGACCCAAGAGACCCAGTACTTC

v_gene: TRBV28
d_gene: NA
j_gene: TRBJ2-1
abundance: NA
CDR3aa: CASSSRQVRAVF
CDR3nt: TGTGCCAGCAGTTCCCGACAGGTACGGGCGGTCTTC

v_gene: TRBV7-9
d_gene: NA
j_gene: TRBJ1-1
abundance: NA
CDR3aa: CASSPNDGVWAEAFF
CDR3nt: TGTGCCAGCAGCCCAAATGACGGGGTTTGGGCTGAAGCTTTCTTT

v_gene: TRBV28
d_gene: TRBD1
j_gene: TRBJ1-1
abundance: NA
CDR3aa: CASSLDRVNTEAFF
CDR3nt: TGTGCCAGCAGTCTAGACAGGGTGAACACTGAAGCTTTCTTT

v_gene: TRBV9
d_gene: TRBD1
j_gene: TRBJ2-7
abundance: few
CDR3aa: CASSPRTGMGEQYF
CDR3nt: TGTGCCAGCAGCCCCCGGACAGGGATGGGCGAGCAGTACTTC

v_gene: TRBV29-1
d_gene: TRBD1
j_gene: TRBJ1-1
abundance: few
CDR3aa: CSVDGTGLTEAFF
CDR3nt: TGCAGCGTTGATGGGACAGGGCTCACTGAAGCTTTCTTT

v_gene: TRBV7-9
d_gene: NA
j_gene: TRBJ1-1
abundance: NA
CDR3aa: CASSLHGTPNTEAFF
CDR3nt: TGTGCCAGCAGCCTCCATGGGACACCGAACACTGAAGCTTTCTTT

v_gene: TRBV11-2
d_gene: NA
j_gene: TRBJ1-2
abundance: NA
CDR3aa: CASSLDPRAGYGYTF
CDR3nt: TGTGCCAGCAGCTTGGACCCTAGGGCGGGCTATGGCTACACCTTC

v_gene: TRBV5-1
d_gene: TRBD2
j_gene: TRBJ2-7
abundance: NA
CDR3aa: CASSLGGAGGPNEQYF
CDR3nt: TGCGCCAGCAGCCTGGGGGGAGCGGGAGGGCCCAACGAGCAGTACTTC

v_gene: TRBV6-5
d_gene: TRBD1
j_gene: TRBJ1-2
abundance: NA
CDR3aa: CASSYHGTGDYGYTF
CDR3nt: TGTGCCAGCAGTTACCACGGGACAGGGGACTATGGCTACACCTTC

v_gene: TRBV6-5
d_gene: NA
j_gene: TRBJ2-6
abundance: NA
CDR3aa: CASSPSFGANVLTF
CDR3nt: TGTGCCAGCAGCCCAAGCTTCGGGGCCAACGTCCTGACTTTC

v_gene: TRBV29-1
d_gene: NA
j_gene: TRBJ2-1
abundance: NA
CDR3aa: CSVENFYNEQFF
CDR3nt: TGCAGCGTTGAAAACTTTTACAATGAGCAGTTCTTC

v_gene: TRBV30
d_gene: NA
j_gene: TRBJ1-3
abundance: NA
CDR3aa: CAWSVWFSGAGSGNTIYF
CDR3nt: TGTGCCTGGAGTGTATGGTTCTCCGGCGCAGGGTCTGGAAACACCATATATTTT

v_gene: TRBV9
d_gene: NA
j_gene: TRBJ1-3
abundance: NA
CDR3aa: CASSPGGISGNTIYF
CDR3nt: TGTGCCAGCAGCCCAGGTGGCATCTCTGGAAACACCATATATTTT

v_gene: TRBV6-5
d_gene: TRBD2
j_gene: TRBJ2-7
abundance: NA
CDR3aa: CASRAGLAASYEQYF
CDR3nt: TGTGCCAGCAGGGCCGGACTAGCGGCAAGCTACGAGCAGTACTTC

v_gene: TRBV3-1/TRBV3-2
d_gene: NA
j_gene: TRBJ2-7
abundance: few
CDR3aa: CASSQQDRGEKYF
CDR3nt: TGTGCCAGCAGCCAACAAGACCGGGGAGAGAAGTACTTC

v_gene: TRBV27
d_gene: NA
j_gene: TRBJ2-1
abundance: NA
CDR3aa: CASSDAVRGSSSYNEQFF
CDR3nt: TGTGCCAGCAGCGACGCCGTTAGGGGGTCTAGCTCCTACAATGAGCAGTTCTTC

v_gene: TRBV18
d_gene: TRBD1
j_gene: TRBJ2-7
abundance: NA
CDR3aa: CASSPAGTGIPYEQYF
CDR3nt: TGTGCCAGCTCACCGGCCGGGACAGGGATCCCCTACGAGCAGTACTTC

v_gene: TRBV7-2
d_gene: NA
j_gene: TRBJ1-2
abundance: NA
CDR3aa: CASSSLRGGYGYTF
CDR3nt: TGTGCCAGCAGCTCCCTGCGAGGAGGCTATGGCTACACCTTC

v_gene: TRBV19
d_gene: NA
j_gene: TRBJ2-3
abundance: NA
CDR3aa: CASSIFNWRSGTDTQYF
CDR3nt: TGTGCCAGTAGTATATTTAATTGGAGATCAGGCACAGATACGCAGTATTTT

v_gene: TRBV7-3
d_gene: NA
j_gene: TRBJ2-6
abundance: NA
CDR3aa: CASSSPGQSSGANVLTF
CDR3nt: TGTGCCAGCAGCTCCCCCGGACAGTCCTCTGGGGCCAACGTCCTGACTTTC

v_gene: TRBV6-5
d_gene: NA
j_gene: TRBJ2-3
abundance: NA
CDR3aa: CASSYRDSTDTQYF
CDR3nt: TGTGCCAGCAGTTACCGAGACTCCACAGATACGCAGTATTTT

v_gene: TRBV4-2
d_gene: TRBD2
j_gene: TRBJ2-3
abundance: NA
CDR3aa: CASSQGLAGVTDTQYF
CDR3nt: TGTGCCAGCAGCCAAGGGCTAGCGGGGGTCACAGATACGCAGTATTTT

v_gene: TRBV5-4
d_gene: TRBD1
j_gene: TRBJ2-3
abundance: NA
CDR3aa: CASSSEDRIAADTQYF
CDR3nt: TGTGCCAGCAGCTCAGAGGACAGGATTGCCGCAGATACGCAGTATTTT

v_gene: TRBV28
d_gene: NA
j_gene: TRBJ2-7
abundance: once
CDR3aa: CASSLRASSRGLF
CDR3nt: TGTGCCAGCAGTTTAAGGGCCTCTTCGAGGGGACTCTTC

v_gene: TRBV6-4
d_gene: TRBD1
j_gene: TRBJ2-3
abundance: NA
CDR3aa: CASSDGQGGTDTQYF
CDR3nt: TGTGCCAGCAGTGACGGACAGGGGGGGACAGATACGCAGTATTTT

v_gene: TRBV5-1
d_gene: TRBD2
j_gene: TRBJ2-2
abundance: NA
CDR3aa: CASSLALAGNTGELFF
CDR3nt: TGCGCCAGCAGCTTGGCCTTAGCGGGGAACACCGGGGAGCTGTTTTTT

v_gene: TRBV3-1/TRBV3-2
d_gene: NA
j_gene: TRBJ1-6
abundance: few
CDR3aa: CASSHSLPTLHF
CDR3nt: TGTGCCAGCAGCCATTCTCTACCCACCCTCCACTTT

v_gene: TRBV3-1/TRBV3-2
d_gene: TRBD2
j_gene: TRBJ2-7
abundance: NA
CDR3aa: CASSPLLAGDEQYF
CDR3nt: TGTGCCAGCAGCCCTCTCCTAGCGGGAGACGAGCAGTACTTC

v_gene: TRBV19
d_gene: TRBD2
j_gene: TRBJ2-7
abundance: NA
CDR3aa: CASSTTSGMSYEQYF
CDR3nt: TGTGCCAGTAGCACAACTAGCGGGATGTCCTACGAGCAGTACTTC

v_gene: TRBV6-5
d_gene: NA
j_gene: TRBJ1-6
abundance: NA
CDR3aa: CASSLGLNSPLHF
CDR3nt: TGTGCCAGTTCTCTCGGTTTGAATTCACCCCTCCACTTT

v_gene: TRBV27
d_gene: TRBD1
j_gene: TRBJ1-2
abundance: NA
CDR3aa: CASSFVQGYGYTF
CDR3nt: TGTGCCAGCAGTTTTGTACAGGGGTATGGCTACACCTTC

v_gene: TRBV11-2
d_gene: TRBD1
j_gene: TRBJ1-1
abundance: NA
CDR3aa: CASSLVTGATGTEAFF
CDR3nt: TGTGCCAGCAGCTTAGTAACAGGGGCCACGGGCACTGAAGCTTTCTTT

v_gene: TRBV3-1/TRBV3-2
d_gene: NA
j_gene: TRBJ2-5
abundance: NA
CDR3aa: CASSWGGTQETQYF
CDR3nt: TGTGCCAGCAGTTGGGGAGGAACCCAAGAGACCCAGTACTTC

v_gene: TRBV6-5
d_gene: NA
j_gene: TRBJ1-1
abundance: once
CDR3aa: CASSYSTSGRASEAFF
CDR3nt: TGTGCCAGCAGTTACTCGACGTCGGGGAGGGCCTCTGAAGCTTTCTTT

v_gene: TRBV4-1
d_gene: NA
j_gene: TRBJ2-7
abundance: few
CDR3aa: CASSPTAQRAYEQYF
CDR3nt: TGCGCCAGCAGCCCAACAGCACAGAGGGCCTACGAGCAGTACTTC

v_gene: TRBV5-1
d_gene: TRBD1
j_gene: TRBJ2-3
abundance: NA
CDR3aa: CASSLLPPGQGGTDTQYF
CDR3nt: TGCGCCAGCAGCTTGTTACCACCGGGACAGGGGGGCACAGATACGCAGTATTTT

v_gene: TRBV2
d_gene: NA
j_gene: TRBJ2-7
abundance: NA
CDR3aa: CASMVGGSGYEQYF
CDR3nt: TGTGCCAGCATGGTCGGAGGGTCCGGCTACGAGCAGTACTTC

v_gene: TRBV5-1
d_gene: TRBD1
j_gene: TRBJ1-1
abundance: NA
CDR3aa: CASSSLTGGVTEAFF
CDR3nt: TGCGCCAGCAGCTCATTAACAGGGGGGGTCACTGAAGCTTTCTTT

v_gene: TRBV7-3
d_gene: NA
j_gene: TRBJ2-7
abundance: NA
CDR3aa: CASRGAGYNEQYF
CDR3nt: TGTGCCAGCAGAGGGGCAGGCTATAACGAGCAGTACTTC

v_gene: TRBV6-2/TRBV6-3
d_gene: NA
j_gene: TRBJ2-7
abundance: few
CDR3aa: CASSTDSRGLPYEQYF
CDR3nt: TGTGCCAGCAGTACCGACTCCAGGGGTCTACCCTACGAGCAGTACTTC

v_gene: TRBV6-5
d_gene: NA
j_gene: TRBJ2-2
abundance: NA
CDR3aa: CAGRRTTNTGELFF
CDR3nt: TGTGCCGGCAGACGGACTACCAACACCGGGGAGCTGTTTTTT

v_gene: TRBV18
d_gene: TRBD1
j_gene: TRBJ1-3
abundance: NA
CDR3aa: CASSPVDRVSGNTIYF
CDR3nt: TGTGCCAGCTCACCAGTGGACAGGGTGTCCGGAAACACCATATATTTT

v_gene: TRBV7-9
d_gene: TRBD2
j_gene: TRBJ2-3
abundance: NA
CDR3aa: CATPSAGVSDTQYF
CDR3nt: TGTGCCACCCCCTCAGCGGGAGTATCAGATACGCAGTATTTT

v_gene: TRBV20-1
d_gene: NA
j_gene: TRBJ2-7
abundance: NA
CDR3aa: CSASSLRDPRSYEQYF
CDR3nt: TGCAGTGCTAGTTCTTTGCGGGATCCTCGTAGTTACGAGCAGTACTTC

v_gene: TRBV20-1
d_gene: NA
j_gene: TRBJ1-4
abundance: NA
CDR3aa: CSASKQVSVKKLFF
CDR3nt: TGCAGTGCTAGTAAACAGGTTTCCGTCAAAAAACTGTTTTTT